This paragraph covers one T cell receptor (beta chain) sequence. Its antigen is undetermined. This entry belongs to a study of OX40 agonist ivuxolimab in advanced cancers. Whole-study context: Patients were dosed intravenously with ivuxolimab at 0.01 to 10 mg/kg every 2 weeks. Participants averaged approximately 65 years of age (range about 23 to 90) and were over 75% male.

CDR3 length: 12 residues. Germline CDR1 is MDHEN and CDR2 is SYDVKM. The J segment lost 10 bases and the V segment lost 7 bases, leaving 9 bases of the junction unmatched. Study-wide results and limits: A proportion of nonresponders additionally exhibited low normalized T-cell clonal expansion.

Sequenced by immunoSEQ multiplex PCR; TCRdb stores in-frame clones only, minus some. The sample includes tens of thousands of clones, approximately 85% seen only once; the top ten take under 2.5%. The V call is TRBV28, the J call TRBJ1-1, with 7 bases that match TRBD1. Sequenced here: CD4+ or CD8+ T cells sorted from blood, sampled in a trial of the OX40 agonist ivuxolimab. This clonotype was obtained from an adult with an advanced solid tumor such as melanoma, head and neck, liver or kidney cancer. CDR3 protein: CASNLLQGGAFF. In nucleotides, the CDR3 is TGTGCCAGCAACTTACTGCAGGGGGGAGCTTTCTTT.